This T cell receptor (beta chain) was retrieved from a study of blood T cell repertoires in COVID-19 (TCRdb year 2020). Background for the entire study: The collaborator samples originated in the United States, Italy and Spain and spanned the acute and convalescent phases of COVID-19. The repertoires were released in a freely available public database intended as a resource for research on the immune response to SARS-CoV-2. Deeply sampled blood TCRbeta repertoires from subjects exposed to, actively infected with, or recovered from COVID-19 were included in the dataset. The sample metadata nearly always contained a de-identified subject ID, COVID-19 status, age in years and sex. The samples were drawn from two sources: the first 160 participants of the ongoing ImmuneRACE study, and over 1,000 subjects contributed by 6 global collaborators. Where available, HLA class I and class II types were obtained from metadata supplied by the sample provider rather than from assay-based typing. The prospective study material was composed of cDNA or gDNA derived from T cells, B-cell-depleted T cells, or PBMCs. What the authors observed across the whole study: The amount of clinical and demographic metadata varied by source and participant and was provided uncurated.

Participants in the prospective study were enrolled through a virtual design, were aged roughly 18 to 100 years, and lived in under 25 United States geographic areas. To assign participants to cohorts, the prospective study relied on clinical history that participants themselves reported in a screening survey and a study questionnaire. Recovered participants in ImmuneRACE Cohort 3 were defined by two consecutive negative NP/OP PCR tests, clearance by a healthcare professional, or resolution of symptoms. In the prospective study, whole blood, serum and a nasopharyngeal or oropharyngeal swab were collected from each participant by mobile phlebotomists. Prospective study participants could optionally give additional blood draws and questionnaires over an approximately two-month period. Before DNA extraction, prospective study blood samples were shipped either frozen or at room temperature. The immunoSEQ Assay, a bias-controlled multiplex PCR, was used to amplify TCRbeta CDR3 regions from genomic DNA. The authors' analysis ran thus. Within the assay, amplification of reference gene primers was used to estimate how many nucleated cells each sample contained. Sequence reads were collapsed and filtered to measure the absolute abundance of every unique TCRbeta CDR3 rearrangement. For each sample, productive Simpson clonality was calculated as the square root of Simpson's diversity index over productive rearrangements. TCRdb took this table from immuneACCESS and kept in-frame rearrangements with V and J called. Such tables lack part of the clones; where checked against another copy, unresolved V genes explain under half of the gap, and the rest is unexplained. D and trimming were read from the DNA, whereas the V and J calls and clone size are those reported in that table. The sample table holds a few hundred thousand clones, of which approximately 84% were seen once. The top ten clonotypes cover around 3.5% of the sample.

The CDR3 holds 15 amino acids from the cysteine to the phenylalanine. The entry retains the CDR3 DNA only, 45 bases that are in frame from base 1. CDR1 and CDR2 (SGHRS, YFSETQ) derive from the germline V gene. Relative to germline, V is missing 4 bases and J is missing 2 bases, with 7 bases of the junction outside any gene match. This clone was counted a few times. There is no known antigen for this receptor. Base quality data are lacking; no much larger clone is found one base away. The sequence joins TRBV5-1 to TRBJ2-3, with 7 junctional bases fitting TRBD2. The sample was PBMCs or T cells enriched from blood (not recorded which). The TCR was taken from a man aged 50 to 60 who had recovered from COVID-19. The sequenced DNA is TGCGCCAGCAGCCTACCAGCGGGGACCACAGATACGCAGTATTTT. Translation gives CASSLPAGTTDTQYF.